The 5 T cell receptor beta chains below all came from one sample that was sequenced in a study of T-cell memory formation after mild COVID-19. TCRdb re-called the 5' RACE reads through MiXCR, storing one row per CDR3 protein. This table holds about 440,000 distinct CDR3 sequences, 15% to 20% found once. The specimen sequenced was PBMCs or a T cell subset sorted from them (not recorded which). All receptors derive from an adult woman who had mild COVID-19 (a few samples of this study predate the infection). Cell type and time point are not known.

This clonotype was seen more than once but under ten times. The chain carries TRBV12-3 or TRBV12-4 and TRBJ2-2, with 14 bases aligning to TRBD2. The CDR3 is 16 residues long. V was clipped by 5 bases and J by 3 bases; unmatched bases: 2. Here the CDR3 DNA reads TGTGCCAGCAGTGGACTAGCGGGAGGCCACACCGGGGAGCTGTTTTTT. It encodes CASSGLAGGHTGELFF.

This clonotype turned up a few times. The V call is TRBV15, the J call TRBJ2-2, with D possibly called TRBD1 or TRBD2 (5 bases each). CDR1 LNHNV and CDR2 YYDKDF come from the germline V gene (reference sequence). V lost 2 bases and J 5 bases, leaving 9 bases between the germline ends. The CDR3 has 14 amino acids. The CDR3 nucleotides read TGTGCCACCAGCAGACGGGGACCTACCGGGGAGCTGTTTTTT. Translation: CATSRRGPTGELFF.

The J gene is TRBJ1-2, the V gene TRBV7-9; D is unresolved. CDR3 length equals 13 residues. With 4 bases removed from V and 7 bases from J, the gap between germline ends came to 13 bases. Germline CDR1 SEHNR, CDR2 FQNEAQ (reference sequence). This chain's CDR3 is CASSYNSPGGYTF. CDR3 coding DNA: TGTGCCAGCAGCTATAACTCCCCCGGTGGCTACACCTTC.

The chain has TRBV24-1 and TRBJ2-1; 10 bases are shared with TRBD2. Germline loops: CDR1 KGHDR, CDR2 SFDVKD. The CDR3 consists of 16 residues. With V trimmed by 5 bases and J by 4 bases, 7 bases remained unmatched. CDR3 coding DNA: TGTGCCACCAGTGTTACTAGCGGGGCCGATTACAATGAGCAGTTCTTC. Amino acid sequence: CATSVTSGADYNEQFF.

This chain uses TRBV6-2 or TRBV6-3 with TRBJ1-5; D is unclear. Trimming took off 6 bases at V and 6 bases at J, with 15 bases between the two ends. The CDR3 contains 14 residues. Germline V gene sequence: CDR1 MNHEY, CDR2 SVGEGT. CDR3 sequence reads: CASRADGLSQPQHF. As DNA, the CDR3 is TGTGCCAGCAGAGCGGACGGGCTGAGTCAGCCCCAGCATTTT.